Each of the 30 T cell receptor beta chains below was sequenced from the same sample in a study of T cell repertoires in aging, cancer and after chemotherapy (dated 2019 in TCRdb). Sequencing took place on an Illumina MiSeq. Using a mixed TRB-A/B primer pool, multiplex touch-down PCR amplified rearranged TRB sequences covering the V, D and J segments. The public sequencing data were trimmed at Q25 with fastp and processed into clonotypes with MiXCR by TCRdb, which kept only in-frame beta chains. Every distinct CDR3 protein forms one entry, paired with its most common genes and DNA. The sample table contains about 5,000 distinct CDR3 sequences; only one count was recorded for approximately 22% of them. The ten largest account for more than 14% of the sample. Genomic DNA extracted from peripheral blood, rather than sorted cells or RNA, was used as the source for amplification of TCR beta rearrangements.

The sample taken for sequencing was blood. These receptor sequences come from a human donor with a blood cancer.

This clonotype is deemed medium-sized. The rearrangement links TRBV5-5 to TRBJ2-3; D not resolved. Germline CDR1 SGHKS, CDR2 YYEKEE (reference sequence). The CDR3 has 16 residues. Trimming pared 4 bases from V and 3 bases from J, leaving 18 bases between. The CDR3 sequence is CASSIEGSVPTDTQYF. In DNA, the CDR3 is TGTGCCAGCAGCATTGAAGGTTCCGTCCCGACAGATACGCAGTATTTT.

For this clonotype: With a much larger clone just one base away, this may be a read error. The V call is TRBV6-5, the J call TRBJ2-6, with a possible D match to TRBD1 (5 bases). The CDR3 contains 15 residues. CDR1 and CDR2 (germline): MNHEY, SVGAGI. CDR3: CASSLGLSGANVQTF. The CDR3 DNA follows: TGTGCCAGCAGTTTGGGTCTCTCTGGGGCCAACGTCCAGACTTTC.

This chain connects TRBV5-4 to TRBJ1-2; D is perhaps TRBD1 (5 bases). V was shortened by 0 bases and J by 2 bases, with 17 bases between the two germline ends. This CDR3 has 17 amino acids. CDR1 is SGHNT, CDR2 YYREEE, per germline (reference sequence). The chain's CDR3 is CASSLAIGAAQNYGYTF. CDR3 nucleotide sequence: TGTGCCAGCAGCTTGGCCATCGGGGCAGCTCAAAACTATGGCTACACCTTC.

This clonotype is medium-sized within its sample. V gene TRBV29-1 combines with J gene TRBJ1-1; 10 positions match TRBD1. In germline, CDR1 is SQVTM, CDR2 ANQGSEA. J was trimmed by 11 bases and V by 6 bases; bases with no gene match: 9. This CDR3 comprises 12 residues. The CDR3, as DNA: TGCAGCGTGGAGGACAGGGGGAATTTGGCTTTCTTT. As protein: CSVEDRGNLAFF.

By share, this clonotype counts as medium-sized. The chain employs TRBV5-1 and TRBJ2-2; 10 bases match TRBD1. The CDR3 has 15 amino acids. J was trimmed by 5 bases and V by 3 bases; bases with no gene match: 4. Per the germline V gene, CDR1 is SGHRS and CDR2 is YFSETQ. The CDR3 region is CASSSTGGWTGELFF. For the CDR3, the DNA is TGCGCCAGCAGCTCGACAGGGGGCTGGACCGGGGAGCTGTTTTTT.

The V and J genes are TRBV7-9 and TRBJ1-5, with D unclear. CDR1 and CDR2 (germline): SEHNR, FQNEAQ (reference sequence). V was cut by 2 bases and J by 5 bases, with 7 bases left in between. The CDR3 consists of 13 residues. CDR3 loop: CASSLRGDQPQHF. The CDR3 bases are TGTGCCAGCAGCTTACGCGGGGATCAGCCCCAGCATTTT.

This clonotype is medium-sized by share. The chain recombines TRBV5-6 with TRBJ2-2; D remains ambiguous. Trimming pared 0 bases from V and 6 bases from J, leaving 12 bases between. Germline CDR1 and CDR2: SGHDT and YYEEEE. The CDR3 sequence is 15 residues long. The CDR3 DNA follows: TGTGCCAGCAGCTTGGGGGCTTTGGGGTCCGGGGAGCTGTTTTTT. This codes for CASSLGALGSGELFF.

By share, this clonotype ranks as medium-sized. The chain has TRBV27 and TRBJ2-5, with 9 bases fitting TRBD1. With 5 bases clipped from V and 7 bases from J, the junction kept 5 bases outside the gene matches. CDR3 length: 13 residues. Germline V gene sequence: CDR1 MNHEY, CDR2 SMNVEV (reference sequence). This CDR3 reads CASSPSDRGTQYF. CDR3 sequence (DNA): TGTGCCAGCAGTCCTTCGGACAGGGGGACCCAGTACTTC.

This clonotype is medium-sized in the sample. This rearrangement joins TRBV6-6 to TRBJ2-3; 7 positions match TRBD1. V lost 2 bases, J lost 3 bases, and 2 bases stayed unmatched. The CDR3 consists of 14 residues. The germline V gene encodes CDR1 MNHNY and CDR2 SVGAGI (reference sequence). In DNA form, the CDR3 reads TGTGCCAGCAGTTACGGGACAGTGACAGATACGCAGTATTTT. This translates into CASSYGTVTDTQYF.

This chain uses TRBV18 with TRBJ2-7, with 8 bases matching TRBD2. Germline V gives CDR1 KGHSH, CDR2 LQKENI. V lost 3 bases to trimming and J lost 4 bases; unmatched junction nucleotides: 8. This CDR3 has 15 residues. The CDR3 DNA is TGTGCCAGCTCACCCCCGGGGGGGGCGGATTACGAGCAGTACTTC. This codes for CASSPPGGADYEQYF.

The chain uses TRBV11-2 and TRBJ2-7; D is possibly TRBD2 (5 bases). Trimming stripped 1 base from V and 3 bases from J, with 10 bases between. This CDR3 is 14 amino acids long. Germline V gives CDR1 SGHAT, CDR2 FQNNGV. The CDR3 region is CASSLAPTSYEQYF. In nucleotides, the CDR3 is TGTGCCAGCAGCTTAGCCCCCACTAGCTACGAGCAGTACTTC.

This clonotype is judged medium-sized (0.01 to 0.1%). The chain carries TRBV19 and TRBJ2-5; 10 bases fit TRBD1. CDR3 length: 13 residues. J gave up 4 bases and V 5 bases, and 1 base lay outside the gene matches. The germline CDR1 and CDR2 sequences are LNHDA and SQIVND (reference sequence). The CDR3 spells CASSGTGVETQYF. In nucleotides, the CDR3 is TGTGCCAGTAGTGGGACAGGGGTAGAGACCCAGTACTTC.

A remark on this clonotype: This clone may be a read error of a much larger clone one base away. V usage is TRBV7-2 and J usage is TRBJ2-3; unclear D gene. V was shortened by 7 bases and J by 0 bases, with 11 bases between the two germline ends. The length of the CDR3 is 14 residues. Germline V gives CDR1 SGHTA, CDR2 FQGNSA. In nucleotides, the CDR3 is TGTGCCAGCAACCCGACGACTAGCACAGATACGCAGTATTTT. Its translation: CASNPTTSTDTQYF. The variable domain in full, completed from reference TRBV7-2 and TRBJ2-3, reads GAGVSQSPSNKVTEKGKDVELRCDPISGHTALYWYRQSLGQGLEFLIYFQGNSAPDKSGLPSDRFSAERTGGSVSTLTIQRTQQEDSAVYLCASNPTTSTDTQYFGPGTRLTVL.

In its sample, this clonotype is medium-sized. The chain recombines TRBV10-3 with TRBJ2-5; no reliable D call. CDR3 length: 15 residues. Trimming removed 6 bases at V and 5 bases at J, with 19 bases between. The germline V gene encodes CDR1 ENHRY and CDR2 SYGVKD. This CDR3 is CAISPNPTTSETQYF. DNA for the CDR3: TGTGCCATCAGCCCTAACCCGACGACTTCGGAGACCCAGTACTTC.

By sample share, this clonotype is medium-sized. The chain has TRBV29-1 and TRBJ2-1; a weak D match, TRBD1 (7 bases). Deletions cut 5 bases from V and 11 bases from J, with 16 bases between. The CDR3 has 12 residues. CDR1 and CDR2 from the germline V gene are SQVTM and ANQGSEA. The DNA for the CDR3 is TGCAGCGTTTACGTGCAGGGGGGAAAGCAGTTCTTC. Translated: CSVYVQGGKQFF.

The chain employs TRBV10-1 and TRBJ1-5, with TRBD1 identical over 8 bases. The V gene's germline CDR1 is WNHNN and CDR2 SYGVQD (reference sequence). The junction had 11 bases not matched to a gene; V was cut back by 0 bases and J by 1 base. This CDR3 spans 19 amino acids. The CDR3 DNA reads as TGCGCCAGCAGTGAGTCAGCCAGGGGGCCTCGGAGGAGCAATCAGCCCCAGCATTTT. This encodes CASSESARGPRRSNQPQHF.

Notes on this clonotype: Given a much more abundant clone one base away, this may be a read error. The V call is TRBV19, the J call TRBJ1-4; no clear D gene. From germline, CDR1 is LNHDA and CDR2 SQIVND (reference sequence). The CDR3 is made up of 16 amino acids. CDR3 region: CASSILHGPTNKKLFF. CDR3 DNA: TGTGCCAGTAGTATACTTCACGGGCCCACTAATAAAAAACTGTTTTTT.

This clonotype is termed medium-sized. This chain links TRBV30 with TRBJ1-5; unclear D gene. CDR1 and CDR2 (germline): GTSNPN, SVGIG (reference sequence). Trimming took off 3 bases at V and 6 bases at J, with 15 bases between the two ends. The CDR3 spans 14 residues. The DNA for the CDR3 is TGTGCCTGGAGCGAGATCGGACTCCTTCAGCCCCAGCATTTT. This encodes CAWSEIGLLQPQHF.

This chain uses TRBV5-4 with TRBJ1-6; D is uncertain. Germline V CDR1 and CDR2: SGHNT, YYREEE (reference sequence). This CDR3 has 16 amino acids. The CDR3 nucleotides are TGTGTTAGCAGCTCCTCCGGGCGCTCCTATAATTCACCCCTCCACTTT. This gives the protein CVSSSSGRSYNSPLHF.

Judged by abundance, this clonotype is medium-sized (0.01 to 0.1%). The chain links TRBV19 to TRBJ1-2, with D maybe TRBD1 (6 bases). The CDR3 consists of 13 residues. Trimming took 6 bases from V and 1 from J, leaving 9 bases between them. The V gene's germline CDR1 is LNHDA and CDR2 SQIVND (reference sequence). This CDR3 is CASSRGGNYGYTF. Written as DNA, the CDR3 is TGTGCCAGTAGCAGAGGGGGTAACTATGGCTACACCTTC.

This clonotype came up a few times. This chain uses TRBV5-1 with TRBJ1-3; D gene ambiguous. V lost 1 base to trimming and J lost 4 bases, with 12 bases between them. The CDR3 length is 15 residues. Germline loops: CDR1 SGHRS, CDR2 YFSETQ. Here the CDR3 DNA reads TGCGCCAGCAGCTTGAATGTGGGCCCCGGAAACACCATATATTTT. Its translation: CASSLNVGPGNTIYF.

V usage is TRBV23-1 and J usage is TRBJ1-5; weak D call: TRBD1 (5 bases). TRBV23-1 is assigned to the ORF class and has an uncertain function. V was trimmed by 3 bases and J by 0 bases, leaving 12 bases between them. The CDR3 is 16 residues long. The CDR3 loop reads CASSHSGPHSNQPQHF. CDR3 DNA sequence: TGCGCCAGCAGTCATTCGGGACCCCATAGCAATCAGCCCCAGCATTTT.

This clonotype is deemed medium-sized. The gene calls are TRBV19 and TRBJ1-1; TRBD1 is a possible D gene (5 bases). Trimming took 7 bases from V and 4 from J, leaving 10 bases between them. The CDR3 covers 12 residues. Germline CDR1 and CDR2: LNHDA and SQIVND (reference sequence). CDR3 amino acids: CASIGVGTEAFF. The DNA of the CDR3 is TGTGCCAGTATAGGGGTAGGCACTGAAGCTTTCTTT.

The rearrangement links TRBV20-1 to TRBJ1-6; TRBD1 is a possible D gene (5 bases). The V end was cut by 1 base, the J end by 0 bases, with 16 bases between. The CDR3 is 18 amino acids. CDR1 and CDR2 (germline): DFQATT, SNEGSKA (reference sequence). This CDR3 reads CSARVRETVSSYNSPLHF. Written as DNA, the CDR3 is TGCAGTGCTAGAGTTCGGGAGACAGTCAGCTCCTATAATTCACCCCTCCACTTT.

The chain couples TRBV21-1 to TRBJ2-1; TRBD2, the table's D call, was not compared with the DNA. TRBV21-1 is a recognized pseudogene. The CDR3 length is 18 residues. The CDR3 bases are TGTGCCAGCATAAGAGGGGCTTCTAGCGGGGGGGCCGGGAATGAGCAGTTCTTC. It translates to CASIRGASSGGAGNEQFF.

This clonotype rates as medium-sized. The chain combines TRBV7-2 with TRBJ2-2; D may be TRBD2 (6 bases). Germline CDR1 reads SGHTA; CDR2 reads FQGNSA. Deletions cut 0 bases from V and 7 bases from J, with 12 bases between. This CDR3 is 15 amino acids long. CDR3 DNA: TGTGCCAGCAGCTTAGCACTCGGAGGGCTCGGGGAGCTGTTTTTT. This gives the protein CASSLALGGLGELFF.

This clonotype is judged medium-sized (0.01 to 0.1%). CDR3 nucleotide sequence: TGTGCCAGCAGCTCCGGGACAGGCTCGAATAATTCACCCCTCCACTTT. This codes for CASSSGTGSNNSPLHF. V is TRBV5-6 and J is TRBJ1-6; TRBD1 matches at 8 bases. Germline V gene lookup returns CDR1 SGHDT and CDR2 YYEEEE. Germline trimming cut 3 bases from V and 5 bases from J; bases unmatched to any gene: 7. The CDR3 contains 16 residues.

This clonotype is medium-sized within its sample. The chain combines TRBV15 with TRBJ2-1, with 8 bases identical to TRBD2. The CDR3 runs 15 residues. Germline CDR1 LNHNV, CDR2 YYDKDF (reference sequence). Trimming took 1 base from V and 4 from J; bases not matched to a gene: 3. This CDR3 is CATSRAGGAYNEQFF. The CDR3 DNA follows: TGTGCCACCAGCAGAGCCGGGGGGGCGTACAATGAGCAGTTCTTC.

This clonotype rates as medium-sized. The V and J genes are TRBV7-6 and TRBJ2-3, with 10 bases that match TRBD2. The germline CDR1 and CDR2 sequences are SGHVS and FNYEAQ. V shed 5 bases, J shed 4 bases, and the junction held 9 bases outside the gene matches. The CDR3 is made up of 16 amino acids. The CDR3 sequence: CASSRGSGGASDTQYF. In DNA form, the CDR3 reads TGTGCCAGCAGCAGAGGAAGCGGGGGGGCATCAGATACGCAGTATTTT.

This clonotype is medium-sized within its sample. The CDR3 sequence is CASSPGLAVYRETQYF. CDR3 DNA sequence: TGTGCCAGCAGTCCGGGACTAGCGGTATATCGGGAGACCCAGTACTTC. The J gene is TRBJ2-5, the V gene TRBV6-5; 11 nucleotides line up with TRBD2. The CDR3 has 16 residues. Germline trimming cut 5 bases from V and 5 bases from J; bases unmatched to any gene: 10. Germline V gene data show CDR1 as MNHEY and CDR2 as SVGAGI.